The text below deals with one T cell receptor beta chain. Here immunoSEQ multiplex PCR was the method, and the copy in TCRdb shows in-frame clones only, minus some. Among around 40,000 clones listed, around nine tenths were seen once. This specimen comes from a study of blood T cell repertoires in COVID-19. The CDR3 is 16 amino acids. V gave up 0 bases and J gave up 7 bases; unmatched junction bases: 9. From germline, CDR1 is MNHEY and CDR2 SMNVEV (reference sequence). The sample consisted of peripheral blood. The TCR originated in a man in his fifties or sixties with active COVID-19. V gene TRBV27 combines with J gene TRBJ2-1, with 7 positions matching TRBD2. CDR3 DNA sequence: TGTGCCAGCAGTTTATCTGTTAGCGGGCGGTCGAATGAGCAGTTCTTC. This codes for CASSLSVSGRSNEQFF.